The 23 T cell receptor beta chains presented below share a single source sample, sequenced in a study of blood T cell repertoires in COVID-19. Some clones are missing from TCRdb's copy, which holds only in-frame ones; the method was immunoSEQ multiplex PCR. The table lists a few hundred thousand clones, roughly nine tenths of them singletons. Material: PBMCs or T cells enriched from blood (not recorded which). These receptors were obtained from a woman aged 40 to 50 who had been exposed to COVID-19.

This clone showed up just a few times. CDR3 region: CASSTTNGYNQPQHF. In DNA, the CDR3 is TGTGCCAGTAGTACAACGAACGGGTACAATCAGCCCCAGCATTTT. The gene calls are TRBV19 and TRBJ1-5; D is ambiguous. V lost 4 bases to trimming and J lost 3 bases, with 13 bases between them. The germline CDR1 and CDR2 sequences are LNHDA and SQIVND (reference sequence). The CDR3 runs to 15 residues. The full variable domain, rest sourced from reference TRBV19 and TRBJ1-5, is DGGITQSPKYLFRKEGQNVTLSCEQNLNHDAMYWYRQDPGQGLRLIYYSQIVNDFQKGDIAEGYSVSREKKESFPLTVTSAQKNPTAFYLCASSTTNGYNQPQHFGDGTRLSIL.

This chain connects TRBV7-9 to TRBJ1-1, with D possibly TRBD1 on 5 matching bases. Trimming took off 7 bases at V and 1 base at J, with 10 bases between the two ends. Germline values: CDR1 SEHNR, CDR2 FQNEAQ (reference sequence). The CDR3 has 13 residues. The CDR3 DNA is TGTGCCAGCACCCGGACACCGAACACTGAAGCTTTCTTT. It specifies CASTRTPNTEAFF.

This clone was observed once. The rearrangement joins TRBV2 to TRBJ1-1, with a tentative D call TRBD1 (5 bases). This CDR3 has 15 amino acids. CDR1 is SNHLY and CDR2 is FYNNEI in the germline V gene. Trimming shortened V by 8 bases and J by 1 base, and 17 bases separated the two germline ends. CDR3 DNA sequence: TGTGCCAGCCTTAAGGGGACGGGGGGGAACACTGAAGCTTTCTTT. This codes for CASLKGTGGNTEAFF.

Written as DNA, the CDR3 is TGCGCCAGCAGCTTGGTAATGGGACAGGGATATGGCTACACCTTC. Protein: CASSLVMGQGYGYTF. This chain connects TRBV5-1 to TRBJ1-2; 9 nucleotides line up with TRBD1. CDR3 length: 15 amino acids. The ends lost 0 bases at V and 5 bases at J; junction bases unmatched: 5. Germline-derived CDR1 and CDR2 are SGHRS and YFSETQ.

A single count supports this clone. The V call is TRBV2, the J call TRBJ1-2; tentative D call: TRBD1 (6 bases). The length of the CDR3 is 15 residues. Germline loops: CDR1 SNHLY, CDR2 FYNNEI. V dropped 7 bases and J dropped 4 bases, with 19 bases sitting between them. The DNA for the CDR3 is TGTGCCAGCACCTCGCCCACAGGGTATTTCTATGGCTACACCTTC. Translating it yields CASTSPTGYFYGYTF.

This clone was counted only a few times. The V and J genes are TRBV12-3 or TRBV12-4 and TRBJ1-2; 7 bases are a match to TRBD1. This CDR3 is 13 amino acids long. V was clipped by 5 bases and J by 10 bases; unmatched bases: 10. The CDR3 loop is CASSRQGSSVYTF. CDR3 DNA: TGTGCCAGCAGTCGACAGGGAAGTAGTGTCTACACCTTC.

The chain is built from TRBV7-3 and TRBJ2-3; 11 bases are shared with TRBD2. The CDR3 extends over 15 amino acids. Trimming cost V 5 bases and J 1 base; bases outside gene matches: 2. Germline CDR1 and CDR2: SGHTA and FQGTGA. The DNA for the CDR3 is TGTGCCAGCAGCCCGACTAGCGGGGGCACAGATACGCAGTATTTT. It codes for CASSPTSGGTDTQYF.

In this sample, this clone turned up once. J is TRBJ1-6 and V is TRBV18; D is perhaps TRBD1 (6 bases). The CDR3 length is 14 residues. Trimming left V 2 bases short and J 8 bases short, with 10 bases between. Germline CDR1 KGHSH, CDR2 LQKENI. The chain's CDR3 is CASSPGAGDSPLHF. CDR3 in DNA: TGTGCCAGCTCACCAGGGGCAGGGGATTCACCCCTCCACTTT.

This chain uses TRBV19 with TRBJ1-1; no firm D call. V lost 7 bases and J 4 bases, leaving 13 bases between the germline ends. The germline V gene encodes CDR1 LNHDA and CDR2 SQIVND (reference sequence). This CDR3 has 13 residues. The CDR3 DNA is TGTGCCAGTACGGGAAGGAGGAGCACTGAAGCTTTCTTT. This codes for CASTGRRSTEAFF.

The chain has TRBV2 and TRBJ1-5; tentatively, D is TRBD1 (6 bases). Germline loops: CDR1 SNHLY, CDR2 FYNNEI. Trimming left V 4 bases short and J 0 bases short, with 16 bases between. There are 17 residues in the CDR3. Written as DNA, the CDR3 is TGTGCCAGCAGTGGACAAAAACAGGGAATTAGCAATCAGCCCCAGCATTTT. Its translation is CASSGQKQGISNQPQHF.

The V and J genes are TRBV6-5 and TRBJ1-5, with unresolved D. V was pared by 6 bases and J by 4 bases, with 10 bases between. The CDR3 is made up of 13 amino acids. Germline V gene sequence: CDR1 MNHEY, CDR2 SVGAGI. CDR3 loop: CASRPTRNQPQHF. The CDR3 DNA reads TGTGCCAGCAGACCGACACGGAATCAGCCCCAGCATTTT.

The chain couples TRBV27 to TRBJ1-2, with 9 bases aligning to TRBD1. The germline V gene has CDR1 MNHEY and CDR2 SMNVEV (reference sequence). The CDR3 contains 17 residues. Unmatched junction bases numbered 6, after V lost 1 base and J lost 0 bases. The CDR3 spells CASSLYGTGSANYGYTF. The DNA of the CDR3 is TGTGCCAGCAGTTTATATGGGACAGGGTCGGCTAACTATGGCTACACCTTC.

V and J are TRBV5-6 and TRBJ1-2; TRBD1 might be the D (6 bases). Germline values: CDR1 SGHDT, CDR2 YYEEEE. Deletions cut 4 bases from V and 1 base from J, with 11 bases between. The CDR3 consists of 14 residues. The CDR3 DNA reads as TGTGCCAGCAGCCTGACAGGAATTAACTATGGCTACACCTTC. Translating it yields CASSLTGINYGYTF.

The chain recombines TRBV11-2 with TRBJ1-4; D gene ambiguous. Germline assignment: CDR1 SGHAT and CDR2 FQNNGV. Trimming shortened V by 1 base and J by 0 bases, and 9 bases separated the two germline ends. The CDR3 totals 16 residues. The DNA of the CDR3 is TGTGCCAGCAGCTTAGGGCAGCGAGCAACTAATGAAAAACTGTTTTTT. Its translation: CASSLGQRATNEKLFF.

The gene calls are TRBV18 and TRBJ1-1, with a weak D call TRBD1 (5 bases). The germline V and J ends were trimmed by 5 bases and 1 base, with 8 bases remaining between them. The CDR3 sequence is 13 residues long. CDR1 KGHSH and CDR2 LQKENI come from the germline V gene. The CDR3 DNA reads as TGTGCCAGCTCAATCGGACAGAACACTGAAGCTTTCTTT. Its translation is CASSIGQNTEAFF.

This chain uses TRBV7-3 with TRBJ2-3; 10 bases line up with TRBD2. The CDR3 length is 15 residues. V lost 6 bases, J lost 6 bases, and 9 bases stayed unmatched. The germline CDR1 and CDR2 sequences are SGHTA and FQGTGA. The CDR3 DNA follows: TGTGCCAGCAGTCCGAGCGGGGGGGCCTTGGATACGCAGTATTTT. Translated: CASSPSGGALDTQYF.

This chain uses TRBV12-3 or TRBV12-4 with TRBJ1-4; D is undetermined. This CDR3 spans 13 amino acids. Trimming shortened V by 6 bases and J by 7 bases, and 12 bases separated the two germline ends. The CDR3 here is CASRGELSEKLFF. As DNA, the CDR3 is TGTGCCAGCAGGGGAGAGTTGAGTGAAAAACTGTTTTTT.

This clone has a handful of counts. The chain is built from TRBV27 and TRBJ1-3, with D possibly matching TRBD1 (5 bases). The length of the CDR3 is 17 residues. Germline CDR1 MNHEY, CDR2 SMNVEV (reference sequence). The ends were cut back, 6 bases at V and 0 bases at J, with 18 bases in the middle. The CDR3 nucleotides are TGTGCCAGCAGGGCATTTATCCAGGGAATCTCTGGAAACACCATATATTTT. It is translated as CASRAFIQGISGNTIYF.

The CDR3 nucleotides read TGTGCCAGCAGTTTATCGAACGGGGAGACCCAGTACTTC. This translates into CASSLSNGETQYF. The rearrangement joins TRBV27 to TRBJ2-5; no definite D call. The CDR3 is 13 amino acids. The germline gives CDR1 MNHEY, CDR2 SMNVEV (reference sequence). V was shortened by 0 bases and J by 5 bases, with 7 bases between the two germline ends.

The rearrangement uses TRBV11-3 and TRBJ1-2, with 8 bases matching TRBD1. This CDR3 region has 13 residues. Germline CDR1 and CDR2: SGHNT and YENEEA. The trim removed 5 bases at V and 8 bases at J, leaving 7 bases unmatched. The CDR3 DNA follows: TGTGCCAGCAGCCCGCGGACAGGGAGGGGCTACACCTTC. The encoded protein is CASSPRTGRGYTF.

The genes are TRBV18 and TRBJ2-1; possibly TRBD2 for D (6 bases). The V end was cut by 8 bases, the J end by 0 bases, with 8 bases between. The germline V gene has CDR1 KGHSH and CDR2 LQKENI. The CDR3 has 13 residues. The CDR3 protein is CASGGSSYNEQFF. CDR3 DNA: TGTGCCAGCGGGGGGAGCTCCTACAATGAGCAGTTCTTC.

CDR3 residues: CASRQTGVKQETQYF. DNA for the CDR3: TGTGCCAGCAGGCAAACCGGGGTGAAACAAGAGACCCAGTACTTC. The V call is TRBV27, the J call TRBJ2-5; possibly TRBD2 for D (5 bases). CDR1 is MNHEY and CDR2 is SMNVEV in the germline V gene (reference sequence). This CDR3 has 15 amino acids. V lost 6 bases to trimming and J lost 2 bases, with 16 bases between them.

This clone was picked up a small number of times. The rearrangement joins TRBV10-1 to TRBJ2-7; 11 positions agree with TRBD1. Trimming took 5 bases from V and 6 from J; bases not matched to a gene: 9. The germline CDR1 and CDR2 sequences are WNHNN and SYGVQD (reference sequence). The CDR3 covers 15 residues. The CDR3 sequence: CASSPTGQGAGEQYF. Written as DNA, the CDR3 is TGCGCCAGCAGTCCGACTGGACAGGGGGCGGGCGAGCAGTACTTC.